A selection of T cell receptor beta chains follows, all from one sample in a study of CD8 T cell repertoires and HIV-1 epitope variants. These receptors are not linked to any known antigen. Sequencing used immunoSEQ multiplex PCR; TCRdb keeps in-frame clones, though not all of them. The sample records almost 4,500 clones, approximately 70% being singletons. Sequenced sample: cultured CD8+ T cells derived from PBMCs. Source of these receptors: a male donor with HIV. The conserved cysteine and the conserved F or W are not part of the CDR3 here. Not every row has a clone size; where given, it reads once, few, many or a size class.

>TRBJ2-1|TRBV9|16|-
ASSRGLAGGQSLNEQF
>TRBJ2-7|TRBV7-2|14|-
ASSLGPPTASYEQY
>TRBJ1-5|TRBV28|10|-
ASSLEVQPQH
>TRBJ2-3|TRBV6-5|13|few
ASSYRRQLGDTQY
>TRBJ2-5|TRBV6-1|11|-
ASSESLQETQY
>TRBJ2-1|TRBV28|11|-
ASSFSQGNEQF
>TRBJ2-1|TRBV6-7|13|-
ASSYPSANGGEQF
>TRBJ2-4|TRBV21-1|13|-
ASSRPGPLKNIQY
>TRBJ2-7|TRBV9|9|-
ASSVGYEQY
>TRBJ2-5|TRBV25-1|14|-
ASSEYDTGDSGTQY
>TRBJ2-2|TRBV28|12|-
ASDRRMGTGELF
>TRBJ2-7|TRBV19|15|-
ASSKTRGQGSPYEQY
>TRBJ2-1|TRBV5-6|14|few
ASSLERGSSYNEQF
>TRBJ1-1|TRBV11-2|13|-
ASSLDWQGRTEAF
>TRBJ2-7|TRBV27|14|-
ASSARGTSLPYEQY
>TRBJ1-3|TRBV4-3|14|-
ASSQEEGLSGNTIY
>TRBJ2-5|TRBV5-6|14|-
ASSLVPLNPMETQY
>TRBJ2-7|TRBV6-6|11|once
ASSYQGVNEQY
>TRBJ1-1|TRBV28|13|-
ASRQDHEVNTEAF
>TRBJ2-7|TRBV7-9|12|few
ASSPTSGIYEQY
>TRBJ2-5|TRBV28|16|-
ASSSPRGGQGVGETQY
>TRBJ2-1|TRBV6-5|10|-
ASSPGGGEQF
>TRBJ2-1|TRBV27|13|once
ASSLSSSGGNEQF
>TRBJ2-7|TRBV9|12|-
ASSVEGSSYEQH
>TRBJ1-1|TRBV6-5|13|-
ASSYGQVFNTEAF
>TRBJ1-2|TRBV6-5|13|-
ASSYSMEQGYGYT
>TRBJ1-1|TRBV7-2|12|-
ASSLGHPNTEAF
>TRBJ2-5|TRBV11-3|13|-
ASSQGGSYQETQY
>TRBJ2-1|TRBV28|12|-
ASSSGERYNEQF
>TRBJ2-2|TRBV11-3|14|once
ASSLRAGGSGGELF
>TRBJ1-5|TRBV5-5|13|-
ASSLAWQTGQPQH
>TRBJ2-1|TRBV15|14|medium-sized
ATSITTGVVDNEQF
>TRBJ1-1|TRBV13|10|-
ASSDRAGEAF
>TRBJ2-6|TRBV11-2|11|-
ASSFAGANVLT
>TRBJ2-7|TRBV15|10|-
ATSQDSYEQY
>TRBJ2-1|TRBV11-2|14|few
ASSPRGGGPYNEQF
>TRBJ1-3|TRBV5-1|14|-
ASSLEGAHSGNTIY
>TRBJ2-7|TRBV7-6|15|-
ASSRGASGGDTYEQY
>TRBJ1-1|TRBV11-3|11|-
ASSDSVGTEAF
>TRBJ2-7|TRBV5-6|11|-
ASSLGTDYEQY
>TRBJ2-3|TRBV6-5|11|-
ASSADVTDTQY
>TRBJ1-1|TRBV27|12|-
ASSPSDTYTEAF
>TRBJ2-7|TRBV7-9|10|-
ASSLGGREQY
>TRBJ2-5|TRBV28|13|-
ASSFRTGLEETQY